This passage covers 23 T cell receptor beta chains from one sample sequenced in a study of blood T cell repertoires in COVID-19. TCRdb's copy holds only in-frame clones and misses some; the assay was immunoSEQ multiplex PCR. The data contain approximately 310,000 clones, about 85% of them seen just once; the ten biggest clones take up 1.9%. The specimen was PBMCs or T cells enriched from blood (not recorded which). Receptors originate from a woman between 25 and 40 years old who had been exposed to COVID-19.

The genes are TRBV6-4 and TRBJ2-1, with D possibly matching TRBD2 (5 bases). The germline V gene encodes CDR1 MRHNA and CDR2 SNTAGT. The V and J ends lost 0 bases and 1 base respectively, with 19 bases between them. CDR3 length equals 19 residues. The CDR3 nucleotides are TGTGCCAGCAGTGACTCCCCCGGGGAGTTGGTAACGTCCTACAATGAGCAGTTCTTC. It specifies CASSDSPGELVTSYNEQFF.

The chain has TRBV18 and TRBJ2-1, with 9 bases fitting TRBD2. Per the germline V gene, CDR1 is KGHSH and CDR2 is LQKENI. V trimming: 8 bases; J trimming: 7 bases; junction bases outside the gene matches: 6. The CDR3 contains 13 residues. The CDR3 DNA follows: TGTGCCAGCAAGGCCAGCGGGAGGAATGAGCAGTTCTTC. Protein: CASKASGRNEQFF.

Of note for this clone: Additional DNA sequences in this sample encode the identical CDR3. The rearrangement links TRBV27 to TRBJ1-1, with D possibly TRBD1 on 5 matching bases. Trimming left V 6 bases short and J 1 base short, with 9 bases between. The CDR3 is 13 amino acids. Germline V gene sequence: CDR1 MNHEY, CDR2 SMNVEV (reference sequence). CDR3 bases: TGTGCCAGCAGACCTACAGGGAACACTGAAGCTTTCTTT. Translation gives CASRPTGNTEAFF.

The genes are TRBV6-2 or TRBV6-3 and TRBJ2-4; TRBD1 matches 8 bases. This CDR3 spans 16 amino acids. Trimming at V came to 3 bases and at J to 5 bases, leaving 9 bases not matched to a gene. Germline CDR1 MNHEY, CDR2 SVGEGT. Here the CDR3 DNA reads TGTGCCAGCAGTTATATTTGGGGGACAGGAGAAAACATTCAGTACTTC. Residues: CASSYIWGTGENIQYF.

This clone appeared a single time. The genes are TRBV29-1 and TRBJ2-3; possible D gene TRBD1, 5 bases. V was pared by 7 bases and J by 0 bases, with 11 bases between. The CDR3 extends over 13 amino acids. CDR1 and CDR2 (germline): SQVTM, ANQGSEA. The CDR3 bases are TGCAGCGCCTGGACATATAGCACAGATACGCAGTATTTT. Protein: CSAWTYSTDTQYF.

V gene TRBV29-1 combines with J gene TRBJ2-7; tentatively, D is TRBD2 (5 bases). CDR1 is SQVTM and CDR2 is ANQGSEA in the germline V gene. This CDR3 contains 12 residues. The V end was cut by 5 bases, the J end by 2 bases, with 10 bases between. The CDR3 region is CSVSDGAYEQYF. CDR3 sequence (DNA): TGCAGCGTTTCGGACGGGGCCTACGAGCAGTACTTC.

The table lists this clone with a few counts. The gene calls are TRBV7-9 and TRBJ1-6, with D maybe TRBD1 (5 bases). The CDR3 runs to 14 residues. Trimming took 8 bases from V and 6 from J, leaving 14 bases between them. Germline V gives CDR1 SEHNR, CDR2 FQNEAQ (reference sequence). DNA of the CDR3: TGTGCCAGCCGCCTAAATCAGGGTAATTCACCCCTCCACTTT. Encoded protein: CASRLNQGNSPLHF.

The chain couples TRBV19 to TRBJ1-5, with D tentatively TRBD1 (5 bases). Trimming pared 7 bases from V and 3 bases from J, leaving 16 bases between. The CDR3 has 15 amino acids. In germline, CDR1 is LNHDA, CDR2 SQIVND (reference sequence). CDR3 coding DNA: TGTGCCAGTAACCCTTCCATACAGGTCAATCAGCCCCAGCATTTT. Translating gives CASNPSIQVNQPQHF.

This clone was counted only a few times. This chain links TRBV4-1 with TRBJ1-3; 8 bases align to TRBD1. V lost 0 bases, J lost 4 bases, and 17 bases stayed unmatched. Germline lookup yields CDR1 MGHRA and CDR2 YSYEKL. The CDR3 is 20 residues long. The CDR3 sequence: CASSQDRINQPGGSGNTIYF. The CDR3 DNA sequence: TGCGCCAGCAGCCAAGATCGTATTAACCAGCCAGGGGGCTCGGGAAACACCATATATTTT.

The chain links TRBV19 to TRBJ2-1; 9 nucleotides match TRBD2. There are 15 residues in the CDR3. After removal of 0 bases from V and 8 bases from J, the junction contained 5 bases not matched to a gene. Germline V gene data show CDR1 as LNHDA and CDR2 as SQIVND (reference sequence). Here the CDR3 DNA reads TGTGCCAGTAGTATAGAAGCGGGAGGCGGGTATGAGCAGTTCTTC. This translates into CASSIEAGGGYEQFF.

The chain is built from TRBV19 and TRBJ2-7; possibly TRBD1 for D (6 bases). The germline V gene encodes CDR1 LNHDA and CDR2 SQIVND (reference sequence). V lost 2 bases, J lost 5 bases, and 13 bases lay in between. The CDR3 loop spans 14 amino acids. This CDR3 reads CASSIQGISDEQYF. DNA of the CDR3: TGTGCCAGTAGTATACAGGGGATTTCGGACGAGCAGTACTTC. Full variable domain (outside the CDR3, taken from reference TRBV19 and TRBJ2-7): DGGITQSPKYLFRKEGQNVTLSCEQNLNHDAMYWYRQDPGQGLRLIYYSQIVNDFQKGDIAEGYSVSREKKESFPLTVTSAQKNPTAFYLCASSIQGISDEQYFGPGTRLTVT.

The chain couples TRBV18 to TRBJ2-7; the D gene is possibly TRBD1 (5 bases). CDR1 is KGHSH, CDR2 LQKENI, per germline. The length of the CDR3 is 15 residues. Between the trimmed V and J ends, which lost 3 bases and 5 bases, there was a span of 17 bases. CDR3 nucleotides: TGTGCCAGCTCACCTGACCAGGTAAAAGGGGACGAGCAGTACTTC. It is translated as CASSPDQVKGDEQYF.

This clone has just a few counts. The chain couples TRBV5-6 to TRBJ2-7, with 8 positions matching TRBD1. CDR3 length: 12 amino acids. Germline lookup yields CDR1 SGHDT and CDR2 YYEEEE. In DNA, the CDR3 is TGTGCTTCGGGGCAGGGGGCTTACGAGCAGTACTTC. It yields the protein CASGQGAYEQYF.

This chain links TRBV19 with TRBJ1-2; D is perhaps TRBD1 (6 bases). Trimming left V 5 bases short and J 5 bases short, with 18 bases between. The CDR3 has 15 amino acids. Germline assignment: CDR1 LNHDA and CDR2 SQIVND (reference sequence). In nucleotides, the CDR3 is TGTGCCAGTAGTGCCGACAGGACGATAGGGTATGGCTACACCTTC. This encodes CASSADRTIGYGYTF.

The V gene is TRBV30, the J gene TRBJ2-3, with TRBD2 identical over 9 bases. The CDR3 runs 15 residues. Germline V lookup: CDR1 GTSNPN, CDR2 SVGIG (reference sequence). The J segment lost 5 bases and the V segment lost 4 bases, leaving 10 bases of the junction unmatched. CDR3 region: CAWIPGLARGDTQYF. The DNA of the CDR3 is TGTGCCTGGATCCCGGGACTAGCAAGGGGAGATACGCAGTATTTT.

The V and J genes are TRBV7-9 and TRBJ1-1, with 9 bases fitting TRBD1. This CDR3 is built from 14 residues. The J segment lost 4 bases and the V segment lost 5 bases, leaving 5 bases of the junction unmatched. Germline V lookup: CDR1 SEHNR, CDR2 FQNEAQ (reference sequence). CDR3: CASSLGQGRTEAFF. The CDR3 DNA reads TGTGCCAGCAGCCTCGGACAGGGGCGCACTGAAGCTTTCTTT. Drawing the rest from reference TRBV7-9 and TRBJ1-1, the complete variable domain is DTGVSQNPRHKITKRGQNVTFRCDPISEHNRLYWYRQTLGQGPEFLTYFQNEAQLEKSRLLSDRFSAERPKGSFSTLEIQRTEQGDSAMYLCASSLGQGRTEAFFGQGTRLTVV.

The genes are TRBV2 and TRBJ2-3; D is ambiguous. CDR3 length equals 13 residues. Germline loops: CDR1 SNHLY, CDR2 FYNNEI. The germline V and J ends were trimmed by 7 bases and 8 bases, with 16 bases remaining between them. The CDR3 DNA is TGTGCCAGCAATTCACCGAGAGATAGTACGCAGTATTTT. This encodes CASNSPRDSTQYF.

The rearrangement uses TRBV6-5 and TRBJ2-7, with 10 nucleotides matching TRBD2. V lost 6 bases and J lost 6; bases outside the gene matches: 8. The CDR3 has 14 residues. Per germline, CDR1 MNHEY and CDR2 SVGAGI. The CDR3 DNA reads TGTGCCAGCAGCCCCGGGACTAGCGCTGGCGAGCAGTACTTC. Protein: CASSPGTSAGEQYF.

The chain links TRBV9 to TRBJ1-1; D call uncertain. This CDR3 comprises 13 residues. The ends were cut back, 3 bases at V and 5 bases at J, with 11 bases in the middle. Germline CDR1 reads SGDLS; CDR2 reads YYNGEE. The CDR3 nucleotides read TGTGCCAGCAGCGGACGATACGGGACTGAAGCTTTCTTT. It translates to CASSGRYGTEAFF. Using reference TRBV9 and TRBJ1-1 for the parts outside the CDR3, the full variable domain is DSGVTQTPKHLITATGQRVTLRCSPRSGDLSVYWYQQSLDQGLQFLIQYYNGEERAKGNILERFSAQQFPDLHSELNLSSLELGDSALYFCASSGRYGTEAFFGQGTRLTVV.

The chain uses TRBV13 and TRBJ2-6; no definite D call. CDR1 and CDR2 from the germline V gene are PRHDT and FYEKMQ (reference sequence). The CDR3 spans 17 residues. V was pared by 0 bases and J by 0 bases, with 9 bases between. The CDR3, as DNA: TGTGCCAGCAGCTTAGGCAGGTCAAGCTCTGGGGCCAACGTCCTGACTTTC. It is translated as CASSLGRSSSGANVLTF.

This clone was recorded only once. The chain couples TRBV19 to TRBJ1-2; weak D call: TRBD1 (5 bases). This CDR3 has 14 amino acids. V lost 8 bases and J 1 base, leaving 14 bases between the germline ends. Per the germline V gene, CDR1 is LNHDA and CDR2 is SQIVND (reference sequence). The CDR3 DNA follows: TGTGCCAGTCGGGCTACAGGTTATAACTATGGCTACACCTTC. Residues: CASRATGYNYGYTF.

The table lists this clone with many counts. The chain joins TRBV12-3 or TRBV12-4 to TRBJ1-1; D remains ambiguous. The CDR3 totals 12 residues. Between the trimmed V and J ends, which lost 5 bases and 10 bases, there was a span of 14 bases. This CDR3 reads CASSPRVFLAFF. As DNA, the CDR3 is TGTGCCAGCAGTCCGAGGGTTTTTTTAGCTTTCTTT.

V is TRBV3-1 (or the pseudogene TRBV3-2) and J is TRBJ1-2; D is uncertain. Germline assignment: CDR1 LGHDT and CDR2 YNNKEL (reference sequence). The CDR3 has 15 amino acids. V was clipped by 0 bases and J by 1 base, with 9 bases between them. Written as DNA, the CDR3 is TGTGCCAGCAGCCAAGATCAGACACGTAACTATGGCTACACCTTC. This encodes CASSQDQTRNYGYTF.